Listed below are T cell receptor beta chains from one sample, sequenced in a study of cytomegalovirus exposure and HLA in healthy donors. Clones were read by immunoSEQ multiplex PCR, and TCRdb kept only the in-frame ones, dropping some. The sample lists hundreds of thousands of clones; roughly two thirds were seen once. Sequencing input: PBMCs. The receptors were gathered from a female donor in good health and CMV-seronegative. Each CDR3 is given with its conserved first and last residue. A D gene is named only where the DNA matches it firmly.

V	length	D	CDR3
TRBV7-7	14	TRBD1	CASSARQGSYEQYF
TRBV28	17	-	CASSDLYTGYSNQPQHF
TRBV11-3	12	-	CASEGADYGYTF
TRBV7-9	12	-	CASRRDINEQYF
TRBV27	16	TRBD2	CASSADRAGGLVGQYF
TRBV7-9	16	-	CASSPERTPLVGGYTF
TRBV6-1	14	TRBD1	CASSESGGTYEQYF
TRBV11-2	11	-	CASSFSGNLIF
TRBV27	15	TRBD2	CASRLAGGLDGELFF
TRBV29-1	13	-	CSVVPANYNEQFF
TRBV9	17	TRBD1	CASSLQGAPGGPDTQYF
TRBV13	15	TRBD1	CASSLRGQANEKLFF
TRBV11-3	16	TRBD2	CASTYRLAGVYNEQFF